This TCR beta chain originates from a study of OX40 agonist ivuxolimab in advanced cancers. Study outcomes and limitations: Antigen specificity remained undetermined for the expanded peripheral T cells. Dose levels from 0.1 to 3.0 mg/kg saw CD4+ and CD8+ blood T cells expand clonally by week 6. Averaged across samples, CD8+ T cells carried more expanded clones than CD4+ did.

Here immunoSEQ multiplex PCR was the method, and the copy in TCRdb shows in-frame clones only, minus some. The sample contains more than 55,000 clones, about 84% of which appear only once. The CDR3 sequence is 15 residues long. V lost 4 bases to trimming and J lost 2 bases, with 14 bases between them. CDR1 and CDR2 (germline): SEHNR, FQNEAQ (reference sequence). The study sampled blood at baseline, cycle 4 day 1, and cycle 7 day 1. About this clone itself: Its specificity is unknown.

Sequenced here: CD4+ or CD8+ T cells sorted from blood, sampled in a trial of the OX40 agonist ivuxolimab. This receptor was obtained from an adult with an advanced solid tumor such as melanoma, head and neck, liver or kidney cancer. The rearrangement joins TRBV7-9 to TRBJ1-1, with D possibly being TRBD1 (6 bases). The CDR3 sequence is CASSSGGPPNTEAFF. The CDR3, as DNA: TGTGCCAGCAGCTCCGGGGGCCCGCCTAACACTGAAGCTTTCTTT.